This TCR beta chain is from a study of blood T cell repertoires in COVID-19. Produced via immunoSEQ multiplex PCR; TCRdb's table is partial and in-frame only. The table has around 170,000 clones, 70% to 90% seen once. This CDR3 is 15 amino acids long. Looked up from germline, CDR1 is MNHEY and CDR2 is SVGEGT. The junction had 2 bases not matched to a gene; V was cut back by 4 bases and J by 0 bases. This clonotype was obtained from a man between 18 and 29 years old who had recovered from COVID-19. Sequencing used peripheral blood. The chain recombines TRBV6-2 or TRBV6-3 with TRBJ2-2; 7 bases line up with TRBD1. The CDR3 protein is CASSSGTANTGELFF. The CDR3 DNA follows: TGTGCCAGCAGTTCCGGGACAGCGAACACCGGGGAGCTGTTTTTT.